One sample yielded the 7 T cell receptor beta chains listed below, sequenced in a study of blood T cell repertoires in COVID-19. TCRdb's table, derived via immunoSEQ multiplex PCR, lists solely in-frame clones and lacks some. The profile shows fewer than 250,000 clones, approximately 84% of them singletons. Sample: peripheral blood. Source of these receptors: a middle-aged man with acute or convalescent COVID-19.

The chain recombines TRBV15 with TRBJ2-5, with 9 bases matching TRBD1. Germline V gene sequence: CDR1 LNHNV, CDR2 YYDKDF (reference sequence). V trimming: 3 bases; J trimming: 2 bases; junction bases outside the gene matches: 4. This CDR3 spans 15 amino acids. CDR3 coding DNA: TGTGCCACCAGCAGGAACGGACAGGGGCAAGAGACCCAGTACTTC. Encoded protein: CATSRNGQGQETQYF.

This clone was observed a few times. J is TRBJ1-1 and V is TRBV20-1, with no clear D. The CDR3 is 10 amino acids. The V and J ends lost 6 bases and 3 bases respectively, with 5 bases between them. CDR1 DFQATT and CDR2 SNEGSKA come from the germline V gene (reference sequence). CDR3 sequence: CSAADTEAFF. CDR3 DNA sequence: TGCAGTGCGGCGGACACTGAAGCTTTCTTT.

V is TRBV6-1 and J is TRBJ1-5, with a weak D call TRBD1 (6 bases). The CDR3 is 16 residues long. Germline lookup yields CDR1 MNHNS and CDR2 SASEGT. Trimming cost V 4 bases and J 0 bases, with 13 bases left between them. The CDR3: CASSALAGVSNQPQHF. The CDR3 nucleotides are TGTGCCAGCAGTGCCTTAGCAGGGGTTAGCAATCAGCCCCAGCATTTT.

The J gene is TRBJ2-7, the V gene TRBV5-1, with 9 bases lining up with TRBD1. The CDR3 has 13 amino acids. Losses at the gene ends were 3 bases for V and 2 bases for J; bases not matched to a gene: 0. Germline V CDR1 and CDR2: SGHRS, YFSETQ. The CDR3, as DNA: TGCGCCAGCAGCTGGGACAGGGCCTACGAGCAGTACTTC. Its protein product is CASSWDRAYEQYF.

The chain is built from TRBV5-1 and TRBJ1-5, with D hard to call. This CDR3 has 15 residues. Germline V gene sequence: CDR1 SGHRS, CDR2 YFSETQ. The V gene lost 4 bases and the J gene lost 2 bases, with 13 bases spanning the gap. The CDR3 bases are TGCGCCAGCAGCCCAGGAGGAAGGGGCAATCAGCCCCAGCATTTT. It translates to CASSPGGRGNQPQHF.

The J gene is TRBJ2-2, the V gene TRBV9; tentatively, D is TRBD1 (5 bases). Germline V gives CDR1 SGDLS, CDR2 YYNGEE. Trimming took off 0 bases at V and 1 base at J, with 10 bases between the two ends. This CDR3 has 16 residues. CDR3 protein: CASSVASRVNTGELFF. The CDR3 coding sequence is TGTGCCAGCAGCGTAGCTTCCAGGGTGAACACCGGGGAGCTGTTTTTT. The variable domain in full, with the rest retrieved from reference TRBV9 and TRBJ2-2, is DSGVTQTPKHLITATGQRVTLRCSPRSGDLSVYWYQQSLDQGLQFLIQYYNGEERAKGNILERFSAQQFPDLHSELNLSSLELGDSALYFCASSVASRVNTGELFFGEGSRLTVL.

The sample holds one count of this clone. The chain joins TRBV4-2 to TRBJ1-1; D is unresolved. CDR1 is LGHNA and CDR2 is YNFKEQ in the germline V gene. The CDR3 spans 15 residues. Trimming stripped 6 bases from V and 0 bases from J, with 14 bases between. The DNA for the CDR3 is TGTGCCAGCAGAGCACTACGAATTATGAACACTGAAGCTTTCTTT. Protein sequence: CASRALRIMNTEAFF.